This T cell receptor (beta chain) came from a study of identical twins. TCRdb analysed the 5' RACE reads with MiXCR anew, one entry per CDR3 protein. The repertoire holds under 900,000 distinct CDR3 sequences, with around 12% as singletons. Trimming cost V 1 base and J 1 base, with 8 bases left between them. This CDR3 spans 15 amino acids. Germline V gene lookup returns CDR1 LNHDA and CDR2 SQIVND (reference sequence). This sample also appeared in a second study, on yellow fever vaccine responses in identical twins.

This clonotype was obtained from a young woman in good health. The specimen sequenced was PBMCs. The V and J genes are TRBV19 and TRBJ1-5; D not certain. CDR3 sequence reads: CASSIVDQSNQPQHF. The CDR3 bases are TGTGCCAGTAGTATAGTGGACCAAAGCAATCAGCCCCAGCATTTT.